This T cell receptor (beta chain) is from a study of blood T cells in healthy people across ages (dated by TCRdb to between 2014 and 2016). A note on the overall study: In model experiments, template switching captured roughly one uniquely barcoded TCR beta cDNA molecule for every two T cells. To avoid experimental bias, donors of different ages were distributed randomly across sequencing lanes. The study analyzed two additional independent replicas of 1 million unique cDNA reads from the same blood draw for two donors, one aged 18 to 29 and one aged 80 or older. Donors were grouped into four age groups: young (average roughly 17 years), middle-aged (roughly 40), aged (approximately 67) and long-lived (about 82). The study measured age-related changes in TCR beta repertoire diversity using deep sequencing normalized with unique cDNA molecular identifiers.

Preparation of the library involved 5' RACE. Sequencing took place on an Illumina HiSeq 2500. A second PCR of 7 to 11 cycles was performed with a sample-barcoded 5' primer and a J-beta primer mix. Each TCR beta cDNA molecule received a unique molecular identifier from a template-switch 5' adaptor carrying 12 random nucleotides. At least 2.5 million CDR3-containing paired-end reads were obtained from each sample. All of the RNA was converted into first-strand cDNA using the Mint cDNA synthesis kit, with a TRBC-specific oligonucleotide serving as the primer. Following uracil-DNA glycosylase treatment, all cDNA underwent a first 18-cycle PCR with the universal primers M1SS and BC2_uni_R. Per the original workflow: For normalization, 1 million high-quality reads were randomly selected from each sample, with every read carrying a distinct molecular identifier. Instead of being binned into consensus sequences, reads with shared molecular identifiers were discarded. CDR3 identification, clonotype clustering and error correction used MiTCR with a Q25 quality threshold and the strictest error-elimination algorithm. A nonparametric unseen species model with Euler transformation was used to estimate lower-bound total TCR beta diversity. The public reads were reanalyzed by TCRdb: fastp trimming at Q25, MiXCR alignment, in-frame beta chains only. Duplicate CDR3 protein sequences are folded into a single record with the most common DNA and genes. TCRdb, rather than the study authors, made the V and J calls. The sample has about 650,000 distinct CDR3 sequences on record, roughly 32% of them singletons. The ten largest clones take up 15% of the sample.

The germline V gene sets CDR1 to MDHEN and CDR2 to SYDVKM. V ends up 7 bases short and J 1 base short, with an unmatched junction base count of 10. The CDR3 sequence holds 16 residues, the cysteine and phenylalanine included. Just the 48-base CDR3 DNA is kept, in frame starting at base 1. Broader findings and caveats from the paper: Compared with the aged group, the long-lived group had more naive CD4+ T cells, fewer expanded clones and increased TCR diversity, suggesting age selection. A strong correlation was found between observed TCR beta diversity and the percentage of naive T cells measured by flow cytometry. Observed TCR beta diversity per million T cells fell roughly linearly with age, and a significant reduction was already apparent by age around 36. Conclusive comparison of naive and antigen-experienced compartments was prevented by the profiling of bulk unsorted PBMCs. Because donor CMV infection status was unknown, age-related changes in expanded clonotypes were potentially confounded. Estimates of total diversity from one million sequenced T cells were regarded as lower bounds and underestimates.

Turning to this clonotype: Its target antigen remains unknown. Base qualities are not recorded, but no much larger clone differs from it by a single base.

Donors were around 37 systemically healthy Caucasian individuals from Russia aged roughly 6 to 95 years. Roughly 10 milliliters of peripheral blood were collected from each donor into EDTA-treated Vacutainer tubes. Ficoll-Paque density-gradient centrifugation was used to isolate PBMCs, with at least 6.5 million obtained per sample. Trizol reagent was used to extract total RNA from the PBMCs, yielding at least 5.5 micrograms per sample. For every donor, flow cytometry on a PBMC aliquot measured the percentage of naive CD45RAhigh/CD27high T cells. The TCR originated in a woman aged 80 or older in good health. Donor details come from another sample of the same person, matched by shared clones. The specimen sequenced was blood. This sequence uses TRBV28 and TRBJ1-5; 7 junctional bases match TRBD1. The nucleotides read TGTGCCAGCATCTCAGGGGGGGAAGGGAGCAATCAGCCCCAGCATTTT. Translated, it gives CASISGGEGSNQPQHF.